The next 18 T cell receptor beta chains were all read from a single sample in a study of regulatory T cells in long-lasting Graves disease. Building the TCR beta libraries relied on iRepertoire HTBI primers, and CDR3 regions underwent Arm-PCR. In TCRdb, the multiplex PCR reads were re-called with MiXCR into one record per CDR3 protein. The sample includes around 400,000 distinct CDR3 sequences, about 15% of them seen just once. Time point given: newly diagnosed GD, antithyroid drugs for less than 3 months. Preparation of the TCR library used RNA extracted from PBMCs. This sample was also put to use in a study of T cells in Graves' hyperthyroidism and ophthalmopathy.

Sequencing was performed on peripheral blood mononuclear cells (PBMCs), taken at new diagnosis, from a patient treated with antithyroid drugs. Source of these receptors: a woman aged 40 to 49 with Graves disease.

This clonotype was counted ten times or more. The genes are TRBV11-3 and TRBJ2-3; 9 bases are a match to TRBD1. This CDR3 has 15 amino acids. Germline V gene data show CDR1 as SGHNT and CDR2 as YENEEA. The junction had 10 bases not matched to a gene; V was cut back by 3 bases and J by 9 bases. The CDR3 sequence: CASSFGTGRLATQYF. CDR3 nucleotide sequence: TGTGCCAGCAGCTTCGGGACAGGGCGTTTGGCGACGCAGTATTTT.

This clonotype was observed at least ten times. The V and J genes are TRBV12-5 and TRBJ1-1; TRBD1 matches at 7 bases. J lost 1 base, V lost 6 bases, and 5 bases had no gene match. CDR3 length: 14 amino acids. From germline, CDR1 is LGHNT and CDR2 FRNRAP. CDR3 region: CASGSGQPNTEAFF. CDR3 DNA sequence: TGTGCTAGTGGCTCGGGACAGCCGAACACTGAAGCTTTCTTT.

This chain uses TRBV30 with TRBJ2-1; tentatively, D is TRBD1 (5 bases). V lost 8 bases to trimming and J lost 2 bases, with 16 bases between them. Germline CDR1 and CDR2: GTSNPN and SVGIG (reference sequence). The CDR3 covers 14 residues. The CDR3: CAQREQGTYNEQFF. CDR3 in DNA: TGTGCCCAAAGAGAGCAGGGTACCTACAATGAGCAGTTCTTC.

This clonotype was detected many times. The gene calls are TRBV14 and TRBJ2-3; D assignment may be TRBD1 or TRBD2 (5 bases each). Germline-derived CDR1 and CDR2 are SGHDN and FVKESK. Between the trimmed V and J ends, which lost 1 base and 1 base, there was a span of 6 bases. The CDR3 sequence is 14 residues long. The DNA for the CDR3 is TGTGCCAGCAGCCAAGTGGGGGGCACAGATACGCAGTATTTT. It specifies CASSQVGGTDTQYF.

The J gene is TRBJ2-3, the V gene TRBV20-1; 9 bases map to TRBD1. In germline, CDR1 is DFQATT, CDR2 SNEGSKA (reference sequence). This CDR3 contains 15 residues. V was clipped by 6 bases and J by 3 bases; unmatched bases: 10. The CDR3 coding sequence is TGCAGTGCGCCGAGGCGGGACAGGGTGACAGATACGCAGTATTTT. This translates into CSAPRRDRVTDTQYF.

This chain links TRBV20-1 with TRBJ2-7; 9 bases are a match to TRBD2. With 5 bases clipped from V and 2 bases from J, the junction kept 10 bases outside the gene matches. This CDR3 has 15 residues. From germline, CDR1 is DFQATT and CDR2 SNEGSKA (reference sequence). The CDR3 coding sequence is TGCAGTGCTGGGGGACTAGCAAGAACGACCTACGAGCAGTACTTC. Protein: CSAGGLARTTYEQYF.

This clonotype was detected a few times. The chain couples TRBV5-6 to TRBJ2-2; D may correspond to TRBD1 or TRBD2 (5 bases each). V lost 2 bases and J 4 bases, leaving 15 bases between the germline ends. This CDR3 spans 16 amino acids. The V gene's germline CDR1 is SGHDT and CDR2 YYEEEE. The CDR3 sequence: CASSFYLQGPTGELFF. DNA for the CDR3: TGTGCCAGCAGCTTTTACCTTCAGGGACCCACCGGGGAGCTGTTTTTT.

This clonotype was detected only a few times. J is TRBJ1-1 and V is TRBV7-2, with D hard to call. Germline CDR1 and CDR2: SGHTA and FQGNSA. V was trimmed by 5 bases and J by 4 bases, leaving 11 bases between them. This CDR3 spans 13 amino acids. CDR3 in amino acids: CASSPRGSTEAFF. The CDR3 DNA reads as TGTGCCAGCAGCCCGCGGGGAAGCACTGAAGCTTTCTTT. The whole variable domain, filled in from reference TRBV7-2 and TRBJ1-1, reads GAGVSQSPSNKVTEKGKDVELRCDPISGHTALYWYRQSLGQGLEFLIYFQGNSAPDKSGLPSDRFSAERTGGSVSTLTIQRTQQEDSAVYLCASSPRGSTEAFFGQGTRLTVV.

This clonotype has a count of ten or more. The J gene is TRBJ2-2, the V gene TRBV12-3 or TRBV12-4, with 7 bases matching TRBD2. The CDR3 loop spans 20 amino acids. Germline trimming cut 5 bases from V and 0 bases from J; bases unmatched to any gene: 18. The DNA for the CDR3 is TGTGCCAGCAGTCCGCGACGACTAGCCCAAAAGGGGTCGAACACCGGGGAGCTGTTTTTT. Amino acids: CASSPRRLAQKGSNTGELFF.

This clonotype has ten or more counts. This chain joins TRBV28 and TRBJ2-2; TRBD1 matches 7 bases. There are 15 residues in the CDR3. Germline V gives CDR1 MDHEN, CDR2 SYDVKM. J gave up 1 base and V 6 bases, and 5 bases lay outside the gene matches. The CDR3 DNA is TGTGCCAGCAGCACCCAGGGGGTGAACACCGGGGAGCTGTTTTTT. Translated: CASSTQGVNTGELFF.

With regard to this clonotype: A read error may be the cause here, since a much bigger clone is one base away. The chain joins TRBV27 to TRBJ2-1; D might be TRBD2 (5 bases). This CDR3 contains 14 residues. CDR1 MNHEY and CDR2 SMNVEV come from the germline V gene (reference sequence). Trimming removed 7 bases at V and 7 bases at J, with 17 bases between. DNA of the CDR3: TGTGCCAGCAACTTCCGAGGGAGAGGGAATGAGCAGTTCTTC. Amino acid sequence: CASNFRGRGNEQFF.

This clonotype came up many times. This sequence joins TRBV25-1 and TRBJ2-3; D is perhaps TRBD2 (6 bases). Germline CDR1 MGHDK, CDR2 SYGVNS. The V end lost 5 bases, the J end lost 4 bases, and 13 bases lay between the germline ends. This CDR3 is built from 14 residues. CDR3 sequence reads: CASSRREYADTQYF. The CDR3 DNA follows: TGTGCCAGCAGTAGACGGGAGTACGCAGATACGCAGTATTTT. The full variable domain, completed using reference TRBV25-1 and TRBJ2-3, is EADIYQTPRYLVIGTGKKITLECSQTMGHDKMYWYQQDPGMELHLIHYSYGVNSTEKGDLSSESTVSRIRTEHFPLTLESARPSHTSQYLCASSRREYADTQYFGPGTRLTVL.

This clonotype was seen ten or more times. The gene calls are TRBV20-1 and TRBJ1-1; 10 bases align to TRBD1. V was clipped by 2 bases and J by 4 bases; unmatched bases: 4. Germline CDR1 and CDR2: DFQATT and SNEGSKA (reference sequence). The CDR3 contains 14 residues. In nucleotides, the CDR3 is TGCAGTGCTAGACCGCGGACAGGGGGCACTGAAGCTTTCTTT. Protein sequence: CSARPRTGGTEAFF.

This clonotype came up many times. The chain uses TRBV12-3 or TRBV12-4 and TRBJ1-6; D unresolved. CDR3 length equals 14 residues. V lost 2 bases and J lost 5, with 7 bases in between. In DNA form, the CDR3 reads TGTGCCAGCAGTTTATCGGGAGATAATTCACCCCTCCACTTT. It codes for CASSLSGDNSPLHF.

The rearrangement links TRBV15 to TRBJ1-3; D gene ambiguous. Germline V gene data show CDR1 as LNHNV and CDR2 as YYDKDF (reference sequence). V was cut by 5 bases and J by 2 bases, with 13 bases left in between. The CDR3 contains 15 residues. In DNA, the CDR3 is TGTGCCACCAGCCGCCCGCAAAGCACTGGAAACACCATATATTTT. Amino acid sequence: CATSRPQSTGNTIYF.

This clonotype has at least ten counts. V gene TRBV27 combines with J gene TRBJ1-3, with D perhaps TRBD1 (5 bases). This CDR3 comprises 14 residues. CDR1 is MNHEY, CDR2 SMNVEV, per germline (reference sequence). Trimming removed 2 bases from V and 4 bases from J, with 9 bases in between. This CDR3 reads CASSLRQSGNTIYF. The CDR3 nucleotides read TGTGCCAGCAGTTTAAGACAGTCCGGAAACACCATATATTTT.

This clonotype came up many times. The chain couples TRBV6-2 or TRBV6-3 to TRBJ2-3; a possible D gene is TRBD2 (6 bases). Trimming stripped 4 bases from V and 10 bases from J, with 24 bases between. The length of the CDR3 is 16 residues. Per germline, CDR1 MNHEY and CDR2 SVGEGT. CDR3 protein: CASSSGTESLRSAQYF. The CDR3 nucleotides are TGTGCCAGCAGTTCCGGGACTGAGTCCTTAAGGAGTGCGCAGTATTTT.

In this sample, this clonotype turned up many times. This CDR3 reads CASSLEQYYEQYF. DNA of the CDR3: TGCGCCAGCAGCTTGGAACAATACTACGAGCAGTACTTC. The rearrangement joins TRBV5-1 to TRBJ2-7; D not certain. V was pared by 0 bases and J by 3 bases, with 7 bases between. Germline lookup yields CDR1 SGHRS and CDR2 YFSETQ. This CDR3 is built from 13 residues.